The clone carrying this T cell receptor beta chain has at least ten counts. What it recognizes is unknown. These data are taken from a study of spatial heterogeneity in lung cancer. Study-level results: The number of expanded tumor alpha and beta chains correlated with mutation number.

Time point indicated: sample taken at primary tumor resection. The cohort: over 70 early-stage, untreated non-small cell lung cancer patients. No cell sorting; template was whole RNA from tumor, lung tissue or PBMC. TCRdb re-called the 5' RACE reads with MiXCR, one entry per CDR3 protein. This sample yields 6,000 to 8,000 distinct CDR3 sequences, of which 7% are seen a single time; 15% to 20% belongs to the top ten. Here the sequenced sample was lung tumor tissue, taken at surgery. The receptor was isolated from a female donor with early-stage non-small cell lung cancer.

CDR3: CASSEGGASYEQYF. The CDR3 DNA sequence: TGTGCCAGCAGCGAAGGGGGGGCCTCCTACGAGCAGTACTTC. The V and J genes are TRBV6-2 or TRBV6-3 and TRBJ2-7, with a possible D match to TRBD2 (7 bases). Per the germline V gene, CDR1 is MNHEY and CDR2 is SVGEGT. V lost 6 bases to trimming and J lost 0 bases, with 12 bases between them. The CDR3 runs to 14 residues.